This entry features one TCR beta chain sequence. Its antigen is unidentified. The entry originates in a study of response to subunit inactivated influenza vaccine. Findings and caveats of the study: A suggestion made by the authors is that each seasonal influenza vaccination recruits few new T cells.

Trimming left V 6 bases short and J 2 bases short, with 17 bases between. Per the germline V gene, CDR1 is ENHRY and CDR2 is SYGVKD. The CDR3 totals 15 residues. Each CDR3 protein is one row after TCRdb ran MiXCR on the RT-PCR reads. The sample shows 500,000 to 600,000 distinct CDR3 sequences, 16% of them seen only once. The material was CD4+ T cells sorted from PBMCs, obtained around 25 months after vaccination. The source is a man aged 50-75 years who received an inactivated influenza vaccine. V and J are TRBV10-3 and TRBJ2-7, with D possibly TRBD2 on 6 matching bases. The CDR3 DNA sequence: TGTGCCATCAGCGGTTCCGGGACTGAGACCTACGAGCAGTACTTC. Translated, it gives CAISGSGTETYEQYF.